These T cell receptor beta chains were read from a single sample in a study of technical replicates of blood from a few donors. Method: immunoSEQ multiplex PCR; TCRdb's copy keeps in-frame clones and lacks some. The sample holds approximately 70,000 clones, roughly 92% seen once. Sequencing was carried out using PBMCs. The origin of the receptors is a human donor in good health. Some clones in this sample may be carry-over from other donors' samples. Both conserved end residues are part of each CDR3. A D gene is named only where the DNA matches it firmly. Where a row states a size, it is once, few, many or the class of an expanded clone; other rows omit it.

size: -
J: TRBJ2-7
V: TRBV5-1
D: TRBD1
CDR3: CASSSGTGGASYEQYF
DNA: TGCGCCAGCAGCTCCGGGACAGGGGGCGCCTCCTACGAGCAGTACTTC

size: -
J: TRBJ2-3
V: TRBV10-1
D: TRBD2
CDR3: CANPGLAGPGTDTQYF
DNA: TGCGCCAACCCGGGACTAGCGGGGCCTGGCACAGATACGCAGTATTTT

size: -
J: TRBJ2-2
V: TRBV6-5
D: -
CDR3: CASSQRSTGELFF
DNA: TGTGCCAGCAGTCAGCGAAGCACCGGGGAGCTGTTTTTT

size: -
J: TRBJ1-2
V: TRBV6-5
D: -
CDR3: CASRPQAKLGGYTF
DNA: TGTGCCAGCCGACCCCAGGCTAAACTAGGTGGCTACACCTTC

size: -
J: TRBJ2-5
V: TRBV9
D: -
CDR3: CASSPKGGGETQYF
DNA: TGTGCCAGCAGCCCTAAGGGGGGGGGAGAGACCCAGTACTTC

size: -
J: TRBJ2-3
V: TRBV6-5
D: -
CDR3: CASSPFGGWGDTQYF
DNA: TGTGCCAGCAGCCCCTTTGGGGGGTGGGGAGATACGCAGTATTTT

size: -
J: TRBJ2-1
V: TRBV7-2
D: TRBD2
CDR3: CASSFVPGLAGNEQFF
DNA: TGTGCCAGCAGCTTCGTGCCGGGACTAGCGGGAAATGAGCAGTTCTTC

size: -
J: TRBJ2-7
V: TRBV21-1
D: -
CDR3: CASTSPRLGSYEQYF
DNA: TGTGCCAGCACTAGCCCCCGTTTAGGCTCCTACGAGCAGTACTTC

size: -
J: TRBJ2-1
V: TRBV6-6
D: TRBD2
CDR3: CASIPSGSSYNEQFF
DNA: TGTGCCAGCATTCCTAGCGGGAGCTCCTACAATGAGCAGTTCTTC

size: -
J: TRBJ2-7
V: TRBV5-6
D: TRBD2
CDR3: CASSLVSGGFSSYEQYF
DNA: TGTGCCAGCAGCTTGGTTAGCGGGGGGTTCAGCTCCTACGAGCAGTACTTC

size: -
J: TRBJ1-5
V: TRBV7-8
D: -
CDR3: CASSFTRLNSNQPQHF
DNA: TGTGCCAGCAGCTTTACTAGACTGAATAGCAATCAGCCCCAGCATTTT

size: -
J: TRBJ2-7
V: TRBV6-1
D: -
CDR3: CASSEGRLMEKQYF
DNA: TGTGCCAGCAGTGAAGGGCGGCTCATGGAAAAGCAGTACTTC

size: -
J: TRBJ2-5
V: TRBV9
D: -
CDR3: CASSARMRRQETQYF
DNA: TGTGCCAGCAGCGCCCGTATGAGGCGTCAAGAGACCCAGTACTTC

size: -
J: TRBJ2-5
V: TRBV19
D: -
CDR3: CASSKEGRLIETQYF
DNA: TGTGCCAGTAGTAAGGAGGGTCGGCTTATCGAGACCCAGTACTTC

size: -
J: TRBJ2-3
V: TRBV7-9
D: TRBD1
CDR3: CASRRQGFTDTQYF
DNA: TGTGCCAGCAGAAGACAGGGGTTCACAGATACGCAGTATTTT

size: -
J: TRBJ2-7
V: TRBV7-2
D: -
CDR3: CATRTGDSSYEQYF
DNA: TGTGCCACCCGGACGGGGGATAGCTCCTACGAGCAGTACTTC

size: -
J: TRBJ2-3
V: TRBV10-2
D: TRBD2
CDR3: CASSGLADRTDTQYF
DNA: TGCGCCAGCAGTGGGCTAGCGGATAGAACAGATACGCAGTATTTT

size: -
J: TRBJ2-5
V: TRBV6-5
D: TRBD2
CDR3: CASSYGAGGPGETQYF
DNA: TGTGCCAGCAGTTACGGTGCGGGGGGGCCGGGGGAGACCCAGTACTTC

size: -
J: TRBJ2-5
V: TRBV9
D: TRBD2
CDR3: CASSVGGGYRETQYF
DNA: TGTGCCAGCAGCGTAGGCGGGGGGTATAGAGAGACCCAGTACTTC

size: -
J: TRBJ2-1
V: TRBV15
D: -
CDR3: CATSSGVGSVNEQFF
DNA: TGTGCCACCAGCAGCGGGGTCGGGAGTGTAAATGAGCAGTTCTTC

size: -
J: TRBJ2-5
V: TRBV2
D: -
CDR3: CASSRDSEETQYF
DNA: TGTGCCAGCAGTAGGGACTCCGAAGAGACCCAGTACTTC

size: -
J: TRBJ2-5
V: TRBV7-9
D: TRBD2
CDR3: CASKSGDQETQYF
DNA: TGTGCCAGTAAAAGCGGGGACCAAGAGACCCAGTACTTC

size: -
J: TRBJ2-6
V: TRBV9
D: -
CDR3: CASSVLSGANVLTF
DNA: TGTGCCAGCAGCGTCCTCTCTGGGGCCAACGTCCTGACTTTC

size: -
J: TRBJ2-1
V: TRBV4-2
D: -
CDR3: CASSQAPLAGEQFF
DNA: TGTGCCAGCAGCCAAGCCCCTCTGGCGGGTGAGCAGTTCTTC

size: few
J: TRBJ2-5
V: TRBV5-4
D: TRBD2
CDR3: CASSYGLAQETQYF
DNA: TGTGCCAGCAGCTACGGACTAGCACAAGAGACCCAGTACTTC

size: -
J: TRBJ1-3
V: TRBV7-3
D: -
CDR3: CASSRGKGSGNTIYF
DNA: TGTGCCAGCAGCCGCGGAAAGGGGTCTGGAAACACCATATATTTT

size: -
J: TRBJ2-7
V: TRBV6-1
D: -
CDR3: CASLRPGTTYEQYF
DNA: TGTGCCAGCCTCCGGCCGGGTACCACCTACGAGCAGTACTTC

size: -
J: TRBJ2-3
V: TRBV13
D: -
CDR3: CASSLKGSGTDTQYF
DNA: TGTGCCAGCAGCTTAAAGGGTAGCGGTACAGATACGCAGTATTTT

size: -
J: TRBJ1-3
V: TRBV7-9
D: TRBD1
CDR3: CASSLNRGSGNTIYF
DNA: TGTGCCAGCAGCTTAAACAGGGGCTCTGGAAACACCATATATTTT

size: few
J: TRBJ2-7
V: TRBV7-8
D: -
CDR3: CASSSPWGSHYEQYF
DNA: TGTGCCAGCAGCTCCCCCTGGGGCAGCCACTACGAGCAGTACTTC

size: -
J: TRBJ2-3
V: TRBV18
D: -
CDR3: CASSLLLSDTQYF
DNA: TGTGCCAGCTCACTCCTATTATCGGATACGCAGTATTTT

size: -
J: TRBJ2-1
V: TRBV27
D: -
CDR3: CASSFGGGGYNEQFF
DNA: TGTGCCAGCAGTTTTGGGGGCGGAGGATACAATGAGCAGTTCTTC

size: -
J: TRBJ2-1
V: TRBV5-1
D: -
CDR3: CASSLQASSYNEQFF
DNA: TGCGCCAGCAGCTTACAGGCGAGCTCCTACAATGAGCAGTTCTTC

size: -
J: TRBJ1-2
V: TRBV19
D: -
CDR3: CASSIAGIGYTF
DNA: TGTGCCAGTAGTATAGCAGGGATAGGCTACACCTTC

size: once
J: TRBJ2-7
V: TRBV27
D: -
CDR3: CASSPRKAGLNSYEQYF
DNA: TGTGCCAGCAGTCCTCGGAAAGCGGGCCTCAACTCCTACGAGCAGTACTTC

size: -
J: TRBJ2-5
V: TRBV7-9
D: -
CDR3: CASSLAVGSIQETQYF
DNA: TGTGCCAGCAGCTTAGCGGTGGGCAGCATTCAAGAGACCCAGTACTTC

size: -
J: TRBJ2-7
V: TRBV6-6
D: -
CDR3: CASSYGEGVWEQYF
DNA: TGTGCCAGCAGTTATGGAGAGGGAGTCTGGGAGCAGTACTTC

size: -
J: TRBJ2-1
V: TRBV27
D: -
CDR3: CASSLVGLIYNEQFF
DNA: TGTGCCAGCAGTTTAGTCGGGTTAATCTACAATGAGCAGTTCTTC

size: -
J: TRBJ2-2
V: TRBV5-4
D: TRBD2
CDR3: CASSPPGGRNTGELFF
DNA: TGTGCCAGCAGCCCGCCGGGGGGGCGCAATACCGGGGAGCTGTTTTTT

size: -
J: TRBJ2-7
V: TRBV7-3
D: -
CDR3: CASSPRPSPRDEQYF
DNA: TGTGCCAGCAGCCCACGTCCTTCCCCTCGGGACGAGCAGTACTTC

size: once
J: TRBJ1-3
V: TRBV20-1
D: -
CDR3: CSARTRLGGNF
DNA: TGCAGTGCCAGAACCAGGCTTGGAGGGAATTTT

size: -
J: TRBJ2-5
V: TRBV5-3
D: TRBD1
CDR3: CARSFGTGRGETQYF
DNA: TGTGCCAGAAGCTTTGGGACAGGGCGAGGAGAGACCCAGTACTTC

size: -
J: TRBJ2-4
V: TRBV5-6
D: -
CDR3: CASSLVGRNIQYF
DNA: TGTGCCAGCAGCTTGGTAGGGAGAAACATTCAGTACTTC

size: few
J: TRBJ2-7
V: TRBV27
D: -
CDR3: CASSLKPWYEQYF
DNA: TGTGCCAGCAGTTTAAAGCCTTGGTACGAGCAGTACTTC

size: once
J: TRBJ2-3
V: TRBV5-6
D: TRBD1
CDR3: CASSLGGGGTDTQYF
DNA: TGTGCCAGCAGCTTGGGAGGGGGCGGCACAGATACGCAGTATTTT

size: -
J: TRBJ2-1
V: TRBV7-2
D: TRBD2
CDR3: CASSAWEGEQFF
DNA: TGTGCCAGCAGCGCGTGGGAGGGTGAGCAGTTCTTC

size: -
J: TRBJ1-4
V: TRBV6-1
D: TRBD1
CDR3: CASSVDRSTNEKLFF
DNA: TGTGCCAGCAGTGTGGACAGGTCGACTAATGAAAAACTGTTTTTT

size: once
J: TRBJ1-6
V: TRBV19
D: TRBD1
CDR3: CASSMGQGWTPLHF
DNA: TGTGCCAGTAGTATGGGACAGGGGTGGACACCCCTCCACTTT

size: once
J: TRBJ1-6
V: TRBV7-9
D: TRBD1
CDR3: CASSIGQGSSPLHF
DNA: TGTGCCAGCAGCATCGGACAGGGAAGTTCACCCCTCCACTTT

size: -
J: TRBJ2-5
V: TRBV5-1
D: TRBD2
CDR3: CASSPSGGREETQYF
DNA: TGCGCCAGCAGCCCGTCAGGCGGGAGAGAAGAGACCCAGTACTTC

size: -
J: TRBJ2-7
V: TRBV27
D: TRBD1
CDR3: CASTKGAEQYF
DNA: TGTGCCAGCACTAAGGGGGCCGAGCAGTACTTC

size: -
J: TRBJ2-1
V: TRBV5-1
D: -
CDR3: CASSPGLPNDEQFF
DNA: TGTGCCAGCAGCCCTGGACTACCCAACGATGAGCAGTTCTTC

size: -
J: TRBJ1-1
V: TRBV4-2
D: -
CDR3: CASRRLDGGPTEAFF
DNA: TGTGCCAGCAGAAGACTAGATGGAGGGCCCACTGAAGCTTTCTTT

size: -
J: TRBJ2-3
V: TRBV7-9
D: -
CDR3: CASSSTANTQYF
DNA: TGTGCCAGCAGCTCGACTGCAAATACGCAGTATTTT

size: many
J: TRBJ2-1
V: TRBV14
D: -
CDR3: CASSQGTEPFF
DNA: TGTGCCAGCAGCCAAGGGACAGAACCGTTCTTC

size: -
J: TRBJ2-7
V: TRBV18
D: TRBD1
CDR3: CASSPWSGTGLPEQYF
DNA: TGTGCCAGCTCACCATGGTCGGGGACAGGGTTGCCCGAGCAGTACTTC

size: -
J: TRBJ1-1
V: TRBV29-1
D: -
CDR3: CSVSRVLNTEAFF
DNA: TGCAGCGTCAGCCGGGTTTTGAACACTGAAGCTTTCTTT

size: -
J: TRBJ1-1
V: TRBV4-2
D: -
CDR3: CASSQAGGPNTEAFF
DNA: TGTGCCAGCAGCCAAGCGGGGGGCCCGAACACTGAAGCTTTCTTT

size: -
J: TRBJ2-3
V: TRBV4-1
D: -
CDR3: CASSASGVGDTQYF
DNA: TGCGCCAGCAGCGCATCAGGGGTGGGCGATACGCAGTATTTT

size: -
J: TRBJ2-1
V: TRBV11-2
D: TRBD2
CDR3: CASSFGRGGLYNEQFF
DNA: TGTGCCAGCAGCTTCGGGCGGGGGGGCCTTTACAATGAGCAGTTCTTC